These 26 T cell receptor beta chains were sequenced from one sample in a study of cytomegalovirus exposure and HLA in healthy donors. PCR involved 60 Vbeta and 13 Jbeta primers. Using immunoSEQ multiplex PCR, the repertoire was profiled, and TCRdb retains in-frame clones only, with some absent. Of 140,000 or so clones listed, roughly 70% were seen once; the top ten hold approximately 4.3%. Sequences were obtained from PBMCs. All receptors come from a man between 18 and 35 years old in good health and CMV-seropositive.

J is TRBJ2-5 and V is TRBV7-9; 10 nucleotides agree with TRBD1. Germline V gene lookup returns CDR1 SEHNR and CDR2 FQNEAQ (reference sequence). This CDR3 is 16 amino acids long. V gave up 0 bases and J gave up 5 bases; unmatched junction bases: 6. The CDR3 DNA reads as TGTGCCAGCAGCTTAGCCCGGGACAGGGGTAAGGAGACCCAGTACTTC. Its translation: CASSLARDRGKETQYF.

The chain has TRBV5-1 and TRBJ1-2; D ambiguous. The germline V gene encodes CDR1 SGHRS and CDR2 YFSETQ. The CDR3 loop spans 14 amino acids. V lost 0 bases and J 2 bases, leaving 8 bases between the germline ends. CDR3 region: CASSLDPGNYGYTF. In DNA form, the CDR3 reads TGCGCCAGCAGCTTGGATCCGGGGAACTATGGCTACACCTTC.

The gene calls are TRBV10-3 and TRBJ2-3; D uncertain. This CDR3 is 15 amino acids long. CDR1 and CDR2 (germline): ENHRY, SYGVKD. V lost 0 bases and J 0 bases, leaving 7 bases between the germline ends. The CDR3 DNA follows: TGTGCCATCAGTGAGTCTAGGAGTAGCACAGATACGCAGTATTTT. This translates into CAISESRSSTDTQYF.

This clone has just one count. The chain combines TRBV5-1 with TRBJ2-2, with D perhaps TRBD2 (5 bases). Trimming left V 0 bases short and J 7 bases short, with 13 bases between. CDR1 and CDR2 from the germline V gene are SGHRS and YFSETQ. This CDR3 is 15 amino acids long. CDR3 sequence (DNA): TGCGCCAGCAGCTTGGCCTTACTAGACGGCGGGGAGCTGTTTTTT. Its translation: CASSLALLDGGELFF.

The gene calls are TRBV5-6 and TRBJ2-1; maybe TRBD2 (6 bases). Per the germline V gene, CDR1 is SGHDT and CDR2 is YYEEEE. Trimming stripped 4 bases from V and 6 bases from J, with 11 bases between. The CDR3 length is 13 residues. In DNA, the CDR3 is TGTGCCAGCAGCATGGGACTTCCCAATGAGCAGTTCTTC. It is translated as CASSMGLPNEQFF.

The CDR3 nucleotides are TGTGCCAGCAGCGCCCTAACACTCAGCGGCGGCTACACCTTC. This gives the protein CASSALTLSGGYTF. The chain has TRBV9 and TRBJ1-2; D gene ambiguous. With 3 bases removed from V and 8 bases from J, the gap between germline ends came to 17 bases. CDR1 and CDR2 (germline): SGDLS, YYNGEE. The CDR3 consists of 14 residues.

The V gene is TRBV18, the J gene TRBJ2-7; 8 bases are a match to TRBD1. V was clipped by 4 bases and J by 6 bases; unmatched bases: 5. This CDR3 spans 13 amino acids. Germline loops: CDR1 KGHSH, CDR2 LQKENI. This CDR3 is CASSQNDRGEQYF. The CDR3 bases are TGTGCCAGCTCACAGAATGACAGGGGCGAGCAGTACTTC.

This clone was detected only a few times. V is TRBV18 and J is TRBJ1-1; unclear D gene. The germline CDR1 and CDR2 sequences are KGHSH and LQKENI. This CDR3 region has 15 residues. Trimming pared 3 bases from V and 0 bases from J, leaving 11 bases between. The CDR3 coding sequence is TGTGCCAGCTCACCCGCGGTTAACATGAACACTGAAGCTTTCTTT. Protein product: CASSPAVNMNTEAFF.

With regard to this clone: Distinct nucleotide sequences in the sample also encode this CDR3. This chain joins TRBV5-1 and TRBJ1-1, with D perhaps TRBD1 (6 bases). Germline assignment: CDR1 SGHRS and CDR2 YFSETQ. CDR3 length: 14 residues. V lost 4 bases and J 4 bases, leaving 14 bases between the germline ends. The CDR3 sequence is CASSPQGGGTEAFF. CDR3 DNA: TGCGCCAGCAGCCCCCAGGGAGGGGGCACTGAAGCTTTCTTT.

The chain has TRBV5-1 and TRBJ2-5; 8 bases map to TRBD1. Trimming removed 4 bases from V and 3 bases from J; junction bases left unmatched: 11. From germline, CDR1 is SGHRS and CDR2 YFSETQ. This CDR3 has 16 amino acids. Written as DNA, the CDR3 is TGCGCCAGCAGCCCCCGAATCGGACAGGGTGAAGAGACCCAGTACTTC. Encoded protein: CASSPRIGQGEETQYF.

V usage is TRBV29-1 and J usage is TRBJ2-7; 7 bases fit TRBD1. The CDR3 totals 12 residues. The germline CDR1 and CDR2 sequences are SQVTM and ANQGSEA. The J segment lost 5 bases and the V segment lost 5 bases, leaving 6 bases of the junction unmatched. The DNA of the CDR3 is TGCAGCGTTAACAGGGGCCCGAACGAGCAGTACTTC. Translated, it gives CSVNRGPNEQYF.

The chain joins TRBV29-1 to TRBJ1-2, with unresolved D. Trimming left V 5 bases short and J 7 bases short, with 23 bases between. This CDR3 region has 15 residues. Germline CDR1 reads SQVTM; CDR2 reads ANQGSEA. The CDR3 DNA reads as TGCAGCGTTTACAAACCGGGAGAACCTTGGGGTGGCTACACCTTC. Protein sequence: CSVYKPGEPWGGYTF.

The chain couples TRBV5-1 to TRBJ1-2; 9 nucleotides match TRBD1. The junction had 5 bases not matched to a gene; V was cut back by 4 bases and J by 7 bases. Germline assignment: CDR1 SGHRS and CDR2 YFSETQ. The CDR3 consists of 13 residues. The DNA for the CDR3 is TGCGCCAGCAGCCCCCGGACAGGGGTTGGCTACACCTTC. Its protein product is CASSPRTGVGYTF.

CDR3 nucleotide sequence: TGTGCCACCCCATGCGGGAGCTATCAGCCCCAGCATTTT. This translates into CATPCGSYQPQHF. This sequence joins TRBV5-5 and TRBJ1-5; D unclear. Germline assignment: CDR1 SGHKS and CDR2 YYEKEE (reference sequence). CDR3 size: 13 residues. The germline V and J ends were trimmed by 9 bases and 5 bases, with 15 bases remaining between them.

This chain connects TRBV7-2 to TRBJ1-1, with unresolved D. CDR1 and CDR2 from the germline V gene are SGHTA and FQGNSA. Trimming cost V 5 bases and J 0 bases, with 7 bases left between them. The CDR3 is 13 residues long. The CDR3 loop is CASSPAVNTEAFF. DNA of the CDR3: TGTGCCAGCAGCCCAGCGGTGAACACTGAAGCTTTCTTT.

The gene calls are TRBV27 and TRBJ1-2; 10 positions match TRBD1. The J segment lost 8 bases and the V segment lost 4 bases, leaving 7 bases of the junction unmatched. The germline V gene has CDR1 MNHEY and CDR2 SMNVEV (reference sequence). The CDR3 runs to 14 residues. The CDR3 coding sequence is TGTGCCAGCAGTTCAAGGACAGGGGGAGAAGGCTACACCTTC. This sequence encodes CASSSRTGGEGYTF.

The CDR3 spells CASSLVGSAGGQPQHF. The CDR3 DNA reads TGTGCCAGCAGCTTAGTGGGTTCCGCAGGGGGTCAGCCCCAGCATTTT. The chain recombines TRBV7-2 with TRBJ1-5, with 7 bases identical to TRBD1. The CDR3 loop spans 16 amino acids. V shed 1 base and J 6 bases; nucleotides not matched to a gene: 9. The germline V gene encodes CDR1 SGHTA and CDR2 FQGNSA.

This clone was seen just once. V and J are TRBV19 and TRBJ1-6, with 7 bases identical to TRBD1. V lost 10 bases, J lost 3 bases, and 3 bases stayed unmatched. The CDR3 runs 13 residues. Germline values: CDR1 LNHDA, CDR2 SQIVND (reference sequence). Written as DNA, the CDR3 is TGTGCCACCGGACAGGACTATAATTCACCCCTCCACTTT. Encoded protein: CATGQDYNSPLHF.

This clone was found a few times. The chain couples TRBV5-1 to TRBJ2-3, with 11 bases lining up with TRBD1. This CDR3 is built from 18 residues. V shed 4 bases, J shed 2 bases, and the junction held 12 bases outside the gene matches. Germline V gene sequence: CDR1 SGHRS, CDR2 YFSETQ. CDR3 region: CASSVTPGTGGVTDTQYF. In DNA form, the CDR3 reads TGCGCCAGCAGCGTGACCCCCGGGACAGGGGGTGTCACAGATACGCAGTATTTT.

The chain joins TRBV6-5 to TRBJ2-7, with unresolved D. In germline, CDR1 is MNHEY, CDR2 SVGAGI. Trimming shortened V by 4 bases and J by 3 bases, and 10 bases separated the two germline ends. The CDR3 runs 13 residues. In nucleotides, the CDR3 is TGTGCCAGCAGTTTCGGTACAGTCTACGAGCAGTACTTC. Protein sequence: CASSFGTVYEQYF.

The chain joins TRBV7-2 to TRBJ1-1, with D possibly being TRBD1 (5 bases). Germline V gene sequence: CDR1 SGHTA, CDR2 FQGNSA. The CDR3 is made up of 14 amino acids. V was clipped by 1 base and J by 7 bases, with 13 bases between them. CDR3 coding DNA: TGTGCCAGCAGCTTAGACGCCAGGGTACGTGAAGCTTTCTTT. Residues: CASSLDARVREAFF.

This sequence joins TRBV4-2 and TRBJ1-6, with D unclear. The V gene's germline CDR1 is LGHNA and CDR2 YNFKEQ. V was pared by 5 bases and J by 7 bases, with 9 bases between. The CDR3 totals 13 residues. CDR3 region: CASSSSGNSPLHF. The DNA of the CDR3 is TGTGCCAGCAGCTCCAGCGGGAATTCACCCCTCCACTTT.

V is TRBV29-1 and J is TRBJ2-7, with 9 bases identical to TRBD1. The CDR3 runs to 13 residues. Germline CDR1 is SQVTM and CDR2 is ANQGSEA. V shed 6 bases and J 4 bases; nucleotides not matched to a gene: 7. DNA for the CDR3: TGCAGCGTCCACCGGGACAGGGATTACGAGCAGTACTTC. This translates into CSVHRDRDYEQYF.

The chain uses TRBV6-5 and TRBJ2-1; 8 nucleotides line up with TRBD2. The CDR3 is made up of 16 amino acids. Germline V gives CDR1 MNHEY, CDR2 SVGAGI. After removal of 0 bases from V and 5 bases from J, the junction contained 6 bases not matched to a gene. CDR3 residues: CASSYSPAGDHNEQFF. The CDR3 DNA reads TGTGCCAGCAGTTACTCCCCAGCGGGAGATCACAATGAGCAGTTCTTC.

V usage is TRBV10-2 and J usage is TRBJ1-2; 9 nucleotides align to TRBD1. CDR1 WSHSY and CDR2 SAAADI come from the germline V gene. The CDR3 contains 15 residues. V lost 1 base and J lost 2; bases outside the gene matches: 2. The CDR3 is CASSEWTGENYGYTF. CDR3 sequence (DNA): TGCGCCAGCAGTGAGTGGACAGGGGAAAACTATGGCTACACCTTC.

The chain uses TRBV27 and TRBJ1-6; possible D gene TRBD1, 5 bases. The V and J ends lost 2 bases and 7 bases respectively, with 18 bases between them. Germline lookup yields CDR1 MNHEY and CDR2 SMNVEV (reference sequence). This CDR3 spans 17 amino acids. The CDR3: CASSLGLGGASNSPLHF. The CDR3, as DNA: TGTGCCAGCAGTTTAGGCTTAGGAGGGGCATCCAATTCACCCCTCCACTTT.